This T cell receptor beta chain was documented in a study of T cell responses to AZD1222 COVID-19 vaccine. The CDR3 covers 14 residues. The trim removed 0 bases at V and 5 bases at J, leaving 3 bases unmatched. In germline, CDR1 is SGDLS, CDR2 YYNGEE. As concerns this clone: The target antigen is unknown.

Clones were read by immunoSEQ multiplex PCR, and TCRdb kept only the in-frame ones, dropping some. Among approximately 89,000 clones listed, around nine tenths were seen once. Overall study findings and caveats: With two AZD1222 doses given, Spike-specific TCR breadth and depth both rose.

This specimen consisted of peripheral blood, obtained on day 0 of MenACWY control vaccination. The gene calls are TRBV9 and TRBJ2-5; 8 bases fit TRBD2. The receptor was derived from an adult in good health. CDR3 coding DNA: TGTGCCAGCAGCGTAGCAGCGGGAGAGGAGACCCAGTACTTC. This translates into CASSVAAGEETQYF.